Following are 31 T cell receptor beta chains from one sample sequenced in a study of molecular identifiers for immune sequencing clone quantification. Via MiXCR, TCRdb re-called the PCR reads, giving one row per CDR3 protein. The sample includes roughly 65,000 distinct CDR3 sequences, 15% to 20% of them seen just once. Sequenced input: naive CD8+ T cells from blood, with Jurkat cell RNA spiked in. Regarding subset: FACS-sorted CD8+CD4-CCR7+CD45RA+ naive T cells. The receptors shown here come from a human donor in good health. Some libraries in this study had Jurkat cell RNA spiked in.

J is TRBJ1-6 and V is TRBV28; D possibly corresponds to TRBD1 (5 bases). The CDR3 is 15 residues long. Trimming took off 7 bases at V and 8 bases at J, with 18 bases between the two ends. Germline V gene lookup returns CDR1 MDHEN and CDR2 SYDVKM. This CDR3 is CASNPTGLRDSPLHF. Written as DNA, the CDR3 is TGTGCCAGCAACCCCACGGGGCTGCGAGATTCACCCCTCCACTTT.

The genes are TRBV7-2 and TRBJ2-1; D tentatively fits TRBD1 or TRBD2 (5 bases each). The CDR3 is 16 residues long. Germline assignment: CDR1 SGHTA and CDR2 FQGNSA. V was cut by 2 bases and J by 4 bases, with 15 bases left in between. The CDR3 DNA reads TGTGCCAGCAGCTTAAGGGGTCTGTCGGGATACAATGAGCAGTTCTTC. Translating it yields CASSLRGLSGYNEQFF. Complete variable domain (other parts from reference TRBV7-2 and TRBJ2-1): GAGVSQSPSNKVTEKGKDVELRCDPISGHTALYWYRQSLGQGLEFLIYFQGNSAPDKSGLPSDRFSAERTGGSVSTLTIQRTQQEDSAVYLCASSLRGLSGYNEQFFGPGTRLTVL.

This clonotype has a handful of counts. A much larger clonotype is one base distant, so this may be a read error. V and J are TRBV11-1 and TRBJ2-7; no definite D call. Looked up from germline, CDR1 is SGHAT and CDR2 is FQDESV (reference sequence). The CDR3 has 12 residues. CDR3 sequence: CAGSFSSYEQYF. The CDR3 DNA sequence: TGTGCCGGCAGCTTTTCCTCCTACGAGCAGTACTTC.

This clonotype was counted a few times. CDR3 loop: CASSRWEAGGYEQYF. CDR3 nucleotide sequence: TGTGCCAGTAGTAGGTGGGAAGCGGGAGGCTACGAGCAGTACTTC. J is TRBJ2-7 and V is TRBV19; 9 nucleotides agree with TRBD2. The CDR3 is 15 residues long. V shed 4 bases and J 3 bases; nucleotides not matched to a gene: 7. Germline CDR1 LNHDA, CDR2 SQIVND (reference sequence).

This clonotype was seen repeatedly, ten times or more. A junction boundary mismatches the germline segment, possibly from a read error. The V and J genes are TRBV7-9 and TRBJ2-3; 11 bases agree with TRBD1. The CDR3 runs 19 residues. In germline, CDR1 is SEHNR, CDR2 FQNEAQ (reference sequence). CDR3 DNA sequence: TGTGCCAGCAGCCCGGGACAGGGGGAGGGAAGACTAAGCACAGATACTCAGTATTTT. It yields the protein CASSPGQGEGRLSTDTQYF.

This clonotype showed up many times. The V gene is TRBV4-1, the J gene TRBJ1-1, with D possibly TRBD1 on 5 matching bases. The CDR3 runs 16 residues. Trimming left V 3 bases short and J 0 bases short, with 14 bases between. Germline V gene data show CDR1 as MGHRA and CDR2 as YSYEKL. CDR3 loop: CASSQTAGTVNTEAFF. The DNA for the CDR3 is TGCGCCAGCAGCCAGACAGCCGGGACGGTGAACACTGAAGCTTTCTTT.

This clonotype was seen ten or more times. The genes are TRBV12-3 or TRBV12-4 and TRBJ1-1; a possible D gene is TRBD1 (5 bases). This CDR3 has 12 amino acids. Trimming cost V 9 bases and J 5 bases, with 13 bases left between them. Here the CDR3 reads CASTPGTTEAFF. The CDR3 DNA follows: TGTGCCAGTACCCCCGGGACGACTGAAGCTTTCTTT.

In this sample, this clonotype turned up many times. The V call is TRBV14, the J call TRBJ2-1, with a weak D call TRBD1 (6 bases). Trimming shortened V by 3 bases and J by 10 bases, and 16 bases separated the two germline ends. This CDR3 region has 14 residues. Germline lookup yields CDR1 SGHDN and CDR2 FVKESK. The CDR3 DNA is TGTGCCAGCAGCCAGCAGGGGCTACTTCGAGAGCAGTTCTTC. Its translation: CASSQQGLLREQFF.

As for this clonotype: This may arise from a read error, as a much more abundant clone is one base away. This rearrangement joins TRBV19 to TRBJ1-1, with 7 bases fitting TRBD1. This CDR3 is built from 15 residues. Germline V lookup: CDR1 LNHDA, CDR2 SQIVND (reference sequence). CDR3 sequence: CASLSTGDPNTEALF. The CDR3 nucleotides are TGTGCCAGCCTTTCAACAGGGGACCCAAACACTGAAGCTTTATTT.

In this sample, this clonotype turned up many times. This chain joins TRBV7-9 and TRBJ1-5, with D maybe TRBD1 (6 bases). The CDR3 contains 15 residues. The ends were cut back, 1 base at V and 7 bases at J, with 14 bases in the middle. Per germline, CDR1 SEHNR and CDR2 FQNEAQ (reference sequence). CDR3 loop: CASSLVGGGEQPQHF. CDR3 nucleotides: TGTGCCAGCAGCTTAGTGGGGGGCGGGGAACAGCCCCAGCATTTT.

This clonotype was seen only a few times. The rearrangement links TRBV7-9 to TRBJ2-1; possible D gene TRBD2, 6 bases. Germline CDR1 is SEHNR and CDR2 is FQNEAQ (reference sequence). There are 19 residues in the CDR3. V was shortened by 2 bases and J by 8 bases, with 28 bases between the two germline ends. The CDR3 DNA is TGTGCCAGCAGCTTAAGTGTGGCGGGGAGAGGCAGGACCACGGATGAGCAGTTCTTC. Encoded protein: CASSLSVAGRGRTTDEQFF.

This clonotype was counted at least ten times. The chain recombines TRBV7-2 with TRBJ2-1; unclear D gene. Germline V gene lookup returns CDR1 SGHTA and CDR2 FQGNSA. This CDR3 is 15 amino acids long. Deletions cut 8 bases from V and 2 bases from J, with 16 bases between. This CDR3 reads CASPPIGITYNEQFF. In nucleotides, the CDR3 is TGTGCCAGCCCGCCAATTGGCATTACCTACAATGAGCAGTTCTTC.

This clonotype was counted at least ten times. The chain employs TRBV29-1 and TRBJ2-3, with a possible D match to TRBD2 (5 bases). This CDR3 has 15 residues. CDR1 is SQVTM and CDR2 is ANQGSEA in the germline V gene. Trimming pared 2 bases from V and 1 base from J, leaving 13 bases between. The CDR3 DNA is TGCAGCGTTGAATGGCGGGCGTCGGGCACAGATACGCAGTATTTT. Residues: CSVEWRASGTDTQYF.

Only a few counts were recorded for this clonotype. The chain uses TRBV18 and TRBJ1-4; D uncertain. V dropped 6 bases and J dropped 0 bases, with 11 bases sitting between them. This CDR3 region has 15 residues. Germline V gene sequence: CDR1 KGHSH, CDR2 LQKENI. The CDR3 reads CASSNPAATNEKLFF. In nucleotides, the CDR3 is TGTGCCAGCTCTAACCCAGCCGCAACTAATGAAAAACTGTTTTTT. The entire variable domain, with the rest obtained from reference TRBV18 and TRBJ1-4, is as follows: NAGVMQNPRHLVRRRGQEARLRCSPMKGHSHVYWYRQLPEEGLKFMVYLQKENIIDESGMPKERFSAEFPKEGPSILRIQQVVRGDSAAYFCASSNPAATNEKLFFGSGTQLSVL.

The rearrangement joins TRBV24-1 to TRBJ2-1, with TRBD2 matching over 11 bases. V was clipped by 2 bases and J by 8 bases; unmatched bases: 13. CDR1 and CDR2 from the germline V gene are KGHDR and SFDVKD. The CDR3 consists of 18 residues. Here the CDR3 reads CATSDYGSGGGGGDEQFF. Written as DNA, the CDR3 is TGTGCCACCAGTGATTACGGTAGCGGGGGGGGGGGGGGGGATGAGCAGTTCTTC.

Only a few counts were recorded for this clonotype. The V and J genes are TRBV4-2 and TRBJ1-1; D is possibly TRBD1 (6 bases). CDR1 is LGHNA and CDR2 is YNFKEQ in the germline V gene. The CDR3 consists of 15 residues. V shed 2 bases and J shed 0 bases, with 10 bases lying between them. CDR3: CASSQLQGMNTEAFF. The CDR3, as DNA: TGTGCCAGCAGCCAACTACAGGGAATGAACACTGAAGCTTTCTTT.

This clonotype was seen at least ten times. V gene TRBV28 combines with J gene TRBJ2-3; TRBD2 matches at 7 bases. The CDR3 spans 13 residues. V lost 5 bases to trimming and J lost 5 bases; unmatched junction nucleotides: 4. Germline CDR1 is MDHEN and CDR2 is SYDVKM. The CDR3 is CASSPIAGDTQYF. The CDR3 DNA follows: TGTGCCAGCAGTCCAATAGCGGGAGATACGCAGTATTTT.

This clonotype was found many times. The chain couples TRBV5-1 to TRBJ2-7; D unresolved. Per germline, CDR1 SGHRS and CDR2 YFSETQ. The CDR3 is 15 amino acids. Trimming shortened V by 3 bases and J by 0 bases, and 13 bases separated the two germline ends. Here the CDR3 reads CASSSSELGSYEQYF. Here the CDR3 DNA reads TGCGCCAGCAGCTCGAGTGAACTGGGCTCCTACGAGCAGTACTTC.

This clonotype was seen at least ten times. The V and J genes are TRBV13 and TRBJ1-6; TRBD1 is a possible D gene (6 bases). Germline lookup yields CDR1 PRHDT and CDR2 FYEKMQ (reference sequence). This CDR3 contains 16 residues. The V end lost 5 bases, the J end lost 7 bases, and 18 bases lay between the germline ends. The CDR3 sequence: CASSTSPGQQNSPLHF. DNA of the CDR3: TGTGCCAGCAGCACCTCACCGGGACAACAAAATTCACCCCTCCACTTT.

This clonotype was recorded at least ten times. The V gene is TRBV6-2 or TRBV6-3, the J gene TRBJ2-7, with D possibly being TRBD2 (6 bases). The germline V gene has CDR1 MNHEY and CDR2 SVGEGT. V dropped 1 base and J dropped 1 base, with 14 bases sitting between them. The CDR3 is 16 residues long. The CDR3 DNA is TGTGCCAGCAGTTACTTTAGGGAGGAGGTGTCCTACGAGCAGTACTTC. Translated: CASSYFREEVSYEQYF.

At least ten counts were recorded for this clonotype. The chain combines TRBV11-2 with TRBJ2-7; tentatively, D is TRBD1 (6 bases). Germline lookup yields CDR1 SGHAT and CDR2 FQNNGV. The CDR3 has 16 amino acids. The V and J ends lost 3 bases and 4 bases respectively, with 19 bases between them. CDR3 loop: CASSFVLETGLYEQYF. The CDR3 DNA follows: TGTGCCAGCAGCTTTGTTCTCGAGACAGGTCTTTACGAGCAGTACTTC. The full variable domain, completed using reference TRBV11-2 and TRBJ2-7, is EAGVAQSPRYKIIEKRQSVAFWCNPISGHATLYWYQQILGQGPKLLIQFQNNGVVDDSQLPKDRFSAERLKGVDSTLKIQPAKLEDSAVYLCASSFVLETGLYEQYFGPGTRLTVT.

This clonotype was seen at least ten times. The CDR3 coding sequence is TGCAGCGTTGTAGACAGCACCTACGAGCAGTACTTC. Protein: CSVVDSTYEQYF. V gene TRBV29-1 combines with J gene TRBJ2-7, with a tentative D call TRBD1 (5 bases). Trimming left V 4 bases short and J 2 bases short, with 9 bases between. Per the germline V gene, CDR1 is SQVTM and CDR2 is ANQGSEA. This CDR3 has 12 amino acids.

This clonotype was recorded a few times. The chain links TRBV20-1 to TRBJ2-7; TRBD2 is a possible D gene (5 bases). This CDR3 has 15 amino acids. From germline, CDR1 is DFQATT and CDR2 SNEGSKA (reference sequence). V was clipped by 2 bases and J by 3 bases, with 17 bases between them. This CDR3 is CSARPPEAPFYEQYF. The CDR3 DNA follows: TGCAGTGCTAGACCCCCGGAGGCCCCATTCTACGAGCAGTACTTC.

This clonotype was seen a few times. The chain recombines TRBV28 with TRBJ2-4, with 7 bases identical to TRBD1. From germline, CDR1 is MDHEN and CDR2 SYDVKM. The ends lost 2 bases at V and 8 bases at J; junction bases unmatched: 12. CDR3 length: 16 residues. The CDR3 spells CASSLLPGTQGDIQYF. The DNA for the CDR3 is TGTGCCAGCAGTTTACTCCCCGGCACGCAGGGGGACATTCAGTACTTC.

The gene calls are TRBV12-3 or TRBV12-4 and TRBJ2-7; D remains ambiguous. The CDR3 loop spans 12 amino acids. Trimming took off 1 base at V and 3 bases at J, with 4 bases between the two ends. CDR3 protein: CASSLVIYEQYF. The CDR3 nucleotides are TGTGCCAGCAGTTTAGTCATCTACGAGCAGTACTTC.

This clonotype was seen only a few times. The J gene is TRBJ2-3, the V gene TRBV27; 7 nucleotides match TRBD1. Trimming at V came to 4 bases and at J to 4 bases, leaving 8 bases not matched to a gene. This CDR3 has 15 residues. The germline V gene encodes CDR1 MNHEY and CDR2 SMNVEV (reference sequence). The CDR3 region has the DNA TGTGCCAGCAGTTCCCCGAAGACAGGGCCAGATACGCAGTATTTT. Its protein product is CASSSPKTGPDTQYF.

This clonotype was seen at least ten times. The chain uses TRBV19 and TRBJ1-1, with D tentatively TRBD1 (5 bases). Looked up from germline, CDR1 is LNHDA and CDR2 is SQIVND (reference sequence). This CDR3 contains 13 residues. Trimming stripped 8 bases from V and 6 bases from J, with 16 bases between. CDR3 bases: TGTGCCAGTCTATTGAGTGGGGGGGCTGAAGCTTTCTTT. It translates to CASLLSGGAEAFF.

This clonotype was detected only a few times. This may come from a read error, since a much larger clone is one base off. The chain recombines TRBV24-1 with TRBJ2-2; no definite D call. V gave up 9 bases and J gave up 0 bases, with 10 bases separating them. Germline-derived CDR1 and CDR2 are KGHDR and SFDVKD. The CDR3 sequence is 14 residues long. The CDR3 nucleotides read TGTGCCACCGCCCCGCTTTCGAACACCGGGGAGCTGTTTTTT. This gives the protein CATAPLSNTGELFF.

This clonotype was counted at least ten times. V usage is TRBV7-9 and J usage is TRBJ2-7; 8 bases agree with TRBD2. CDR1 is SEHNR, CDR2 FQNEAQ, per germline (reference sequence). The CDR3 totals 15 residues. J was trimmed by 4 bases and V by 4 bases; bases with no gene match: 9. CDR3 region: CASSSTRLAPYEQYF. The CDR3 DNA reads TGTGCCAGCAGCTCCACCCGACTAGCGCCGTACGAGCAGTACTTC. Filled out from reference TRBV7-9 and TRBJ2-7, the complete variable domain reads DTGVSQNPRHKITKRGQNVTFRCDPISEHNRLYWYRQTLGQGPEFLTYFQNEAQLEKSRLLSDRFSAERPKGSFSTLEIQRTEQGDSAMYLCASSSTRLAPYEQYFGPGTRLTVT.

This clonotype has at least ten counts. The rearrangement uses TRBV19 and TRBJ2-1, with 11 nucleotides matching TRBD2. V shed 3 bases, J shed 8 bases, and the junction held 9 bases outside the gene matches. Germline values: CDR1 LNHDA, CDR2 SQIVND (reference sequence). This CDR3 has 16 residues. DNA of the CDR3: TGTGCCAGTAGTATCTCCTTTAGCGGGAGGGCCTATGAGCAGTTCTTC. It specifies CASSISFSGRAYEQFF.

The chain combines TRBV2 with TRBJ2-7, with no clear D. The CDR3 extends over 12 amino acids. V lost 3 bases, J lost 2 bases, and 5 bases lay in between. Germline V CDR1 and CDR2: SNHLY, FYNNEI. The CDR3 protein is CASSDRPYEQYF. For the CDR3, the DNA is TGTGCCAGCAGTGACAGGCCCTACGAGCAGTACTTC.